The 32 T cell receptor beta chains below were found in one sample sequenced in a study of OX40 agonist ivuxolimab in advanced cancers. TCRdb's copy holds only in-frame clones and misses some; the assay was immunoSEQ multiplex PCR. This table holds fewer than 85,000 clones, about 85% found once. The sequenced sample was CD4+ or CD8+ T cells sorted from blood, obtained in a trial of the OX40 agonist ivuxolimab. All receptors derive from an adult with an advanced solid tumor such as melanoma, head and neck, liver or kidney cancer.

The chain combines TRBV4-1 with TRBJ1-4; the D gene is possibly TRBD1 (5 bases). CDR1 is MGHRA, CDR2 YSYEKL, per germline. The V and J ends lost 2 bases and 5 bases respectively, with 12 bases between them. This CDR3 contains 15 residues. CDR3: CASSQPGLGNEKLFF. The CDR3 DNA sequence: TGCGCCAGCAGCCAACCAGGGTTGGGGAATGAAAAACTGTTTTTT.

The chain uses TRBV28 and TRBJ1-3, with 7 bases identical to TRBD1. Germline lookup yields CDR1 MDHEN and CDR2 SYDVKM. Trimming took 4 bases from V and 4 from J; bases not matched to a gene: 7. The CDR3 is 15 residues long. The CDR3 reads CASSSHRGPGNTIYF. The CDR3 region has the DNA TGTGCCAGCAGTTCCCACAGGGGCCCCGGAAACACCATATATTTT.

The V and J genes are TRBV27 and TRBJ1-6; D is unresolved. Trimming cost V 4 bases and J 8 bases, with 12 bases left between them. This CDR3 contains 14 residues. Germline assignment: CDR1 MNHEY and CDR2 SMNVEV (reference sequence). CDR3 sequence: CASSYGFGDSPLHF. The CDR3 coding sequence is TGTGCCAGCAGTTACGGGTTCGGAGATTCACCCCTCCACTTT.

V gene TRBV6-1 combines with J gene TRBJ1-3; no clear D. This CDR3 contains 14 residues. CDR1 and CDR2 from the germline V gene are MNHNS and SASEGT. The germline V and J ends were trimmed by 2 bases and 4 bases, with 9 bases remaining between them. CDR3: CASSEWKTGNTIYF. DNA of the CDR3: TGTGCCAGCAGTGAATGGAAAACGGGAAACACCATATATTTT.

This clone was found once. The chain employs TRBV7-9 and TRBJ1-1; D perhaps matches TRBD1 (6 bases). Trimming left V 3 bases short and J 4 bases short, with 12 bases between. In germline, CDR1 is SEHNR, CDR2 FQNEAQ (reference sequence). The CDR3 sequence is 14 residues long. The CDR3 coding sequence is TGTGCCAGCAGCTTTGGGGGGCTGAGCACTGAAGCTTTCTTT. This sequence encodes CASSFGGLSTEAFF.

V usage is TRBV7-2 and J usage is TRBJ1-2; D not resolved. This CDR3 spans 15 amino acids. V was trimmed by 6 bases and J by 4 bases, leaving 18 bases between them. The germline V gene encodes CDR1 SGHTA and CDR2 FQGNSA. The CDR3 loop reads CASRPPGSTFYGYTF. DNA for the CDR3: TGTGCCAGCAGACCCCCCGGGAGCACCTTCTATGGCTACACCTTC.

The chain joins TRBV7-9 to TRBJ1-2; D is unresolved. The germline V gene encodes CDR1 SEHNR and CDR2 FQNEAQ (reference sequence). The CDR3 loop spans 15 amino acids. V was clipped by 5 bases and J by 1 base, with 14 bases between them. The CDR3 here is CASSPSGEVNYGYTF. DNA of the CDR3: TGTGCCAGCAGCCCCAGTGGAGAAGTTAACTATGGCTACACCTTC. Full variable domain (rest looked up from reference TRBV7-9 and TRBJ1-2): DTGVSQNPRHKITKRGQNVTFRCDPISEHNRLYWYRQTLGQGPEFLTYFQNEAQLEKSRLLSDRFSAERPKGSFSTLEIQRTEQGDSAMYLCASSPSGEVNYGYTFGSGTRLTVV.

The J gene is TRBJ1-2, the V gene TRBV7-8; 12 bases are a match to TRBD1. Germline CDR1 and CDR2: SGHVS and FQNEAQ. V lost 5 bases, J lost 2 bases, and 6 bases stayed unmatched. The CDR3 totals 16 residues. The CDR3 loop reads CASSRDRGLINYGYTF. The CDR3 nucleotides are TGTGCCAGCAGCCGGGACAGGGGGCTCATAAACTATGGCTACACCTTC.

This clone has more than one count but fewer than ten. The chain couples TRBV2 to TRBJ2-7, with unresolved D. The CDR3 runs 10 residues. Trimming removed 6 bases at V and 4 bases at J, with 4 bases between. The germline V gene encodes CDR1 SNHLY and CDR2 FYNNEI. The CDR3 nucleotides read TGTGCCAGCAGGCAATACGAGCAGTACTTC. Amino acids: CASRQYEQYF.

The chain uses TRBV28 and TRBJ2-1; TRBD2 matches at 11 bases. This CDR3 has 17 amino acids. The J segment lost 7 bases and the V segment lost 6 bases, leaving 14 bases of the junction unmatched. CDR1 is MDHEN and CDR2 is SYDVKM in the germline V gene. CDR3 sequence: CASRGTSGGTPWNEQFF. In DNA form, the CDR3 reads TGTGCCAGCAGGGGGACTAGCGGCGGGACCCCGTGGAATGAGCAGTTCTTC.

The gene calls are TRBV9 and TRBJ2-3, with TRBD2 identical over 11 bases. Germline loops: CDR1 SGDLS, CDR2 YYNGEE. J lost 6 bases, V lost 10 bases, and 22 bases had no gene match. CDR3 length equals 18 residues. The CDR3 DNA reads as TGTGCCTCTTCACGGGCTAGCGGGGGGTCCCCGGGGGATGATACGCAGTATTTT. Protein product: CASSRASGGSPGDDTQYF.

This chain joins TRBV19 and TRBJ2-3; D ambiguous. Looked up from germline, CDR1 is LNHDA and CDR2 is SQIVND (reference sequence). Trimming shortened V by 2 bases and J by 0 bases, and 12 bases separated the two germline ends. This CDR3 contains 16 residues. The CDR3 DNA reads TGTGCCAGTAGTATATGGTCCCAGTCCAGCACAGATACGCAGTATTTT. This sequence encodes CASSIWSQSSTDTQYF.

The CDR3 loop is CASSGQGFGDTQYF. CDR3 bases: TGTGCCAGCAGTGGCCAGGGGTTCGGAGATACGCAGTATTTT. V gene TRBV6-1 combines with J gene TRBJ2-3, with D possibly TRBD1 on 6 matching bases. The CDR3 consists of 14 residues. Germline V gene data show CDR1 as MNHNS and CDR2 as SASEGT. Trimming removed 4 bases from V and 5 bases from J, with 13 bases in between.

As regards this clone: A much larger clone differs by one base, so this may be a read error. The V call is TRBV7-9, the J call TRBJ2-3, with D uncertain. Germline CDR1 is SEHNR and CDR2 is FQNEAQ (reference sequence). Trimming removed 2 bases from V and 4 bases from J, with 4 bases in between. The CDR3 loop spans 12 amino acids. The CDR3 DNA reads TGTGCCAGCAGCTTAAGCGCAGATACGCAGTATTTT. Amino acid sequence: CASSLSADTQYF.

The gene calls are TRBV6-6 and TRBJ1-1; D is ambiguous. V lost 7 bases, J lost 1 base, and 10 bases lay in between. The CDR3 is 13 amino acids. The germline gives CDR1 MNHNY, CDR2 SVGAGI (reference sequence). The CDR3 region has the DNA TGTGCCAGCACCGCAATAAGGAACACTGAAGCTTTCTTT. It yields the protein CASTAIRNTEAFF.

The chain links TRBV11-2 to TRBJ1-2; D call uncertain. Germline assignment: CDR1 SGHAT and CDR2 FQNNGV. The CDR3 covers 12 residues. V gave up 0 bases and J gave up 8 bases, with 7 bases separating them. In DNA form, the CDR3 reads TGTGCCAGCAGCTTAGACAGTATGGGCTACACCTTC. It is translated as CASSLDSMGYTF.

The chain links TRBV28 to TRBJ2-4; 9 nucleotides agree with TRBD1. CDR3 length equals 17 residues. CDR1 is MDHEN, CDR2 SYDVKM, per germline. Trimming removed 4 bases from V and 7 bases from J; junction bases left unmatched: 14. The CDR3 sequence is CASSSGTGKVNGNIQYF. The CDR3 bases are TGTGCCAGCAGTTCAGGGACAGGGAAGGTTAATGGGAACATTCAGTACTTC.

The sample holds a few counts of this clone. The chain employs TRBV6-4 and TRBJ2-7; the match to TRBD1 covers 8 bases. The CDR3 consists of 13 residues. The V and J ends lost 6 bases and 5 bases, in that order; junction bases with no gene match: 6. Germline V lookup: CDR1 MRHNA, CDR2 SNTAGT. The CDR3 DNA reads as TGTGCCAGCAGCCCCAGGGGGCCTGACGAGCAGTACTTC. Translating it yields CASSPRGPDEQYF.

This clone has more than one count but fewer than ten. This chain connects TRBV20-1 to TRBJ1-4; D not resolved. The CDR3 has 11 amino acids. CDR1 and CDR2 (germline): DFQATT, SNEGSKA (reference sequence). Trimming took 3 bases from V and 7 from J, leaving 6 bases between them. The CDR3 loop reads CSARSLEKLFF. The CDR3 nucleotides read TGCAGTGCTAGGTCTCTTGAAAAACTGTTTTTT.

This clone has only a few counts. The chain has TRBV11-2 and TRBJ1-2, with TRBD1 as a possible D gene (5 bases). The CDR3 runs 16 residues. V lost 0 bases, J lost 11 bases, and 22 bases lay in between. The germline V gene has CDR1 SGHAT and CDR2 FQNNGV. The CDR3 bases are TGTGCCAGCAGCTTAGATTATGTGCGGGGCCAGGTGGGGTACACCTTC. Protein product: CASSLDYVRGQVGYTF.

V is TRBV19 and J is TRBJ2-5; perhaps TRBD1 as D (6 bases). In germline, CDR1 is LNHDA, CDR2 SQIVND (reference sequence). Trimming cost V 1 base and J 4 bases, with 7 bases left between them. The CDR3 consists of 13 residues. DNA for the CDR3: TGTGCCAGTAGTATAGCCAGGGGAGAGACCCAGTACTTC. As protein: CASSIARGETQYF.

The gene calls are TRBV30 and TRBJ2-2; the match to TRBD2 covers 10 bases. With V trimmed by 4 bases and J by 1 base, 0 bases remained unmatched. The CDR3 runs 14 residues. Germline CDR1 and CDR2: GTSNPN and SVGIG (reference sequence). CDR3 bases: TGTGCCTGGACTAGCGGGAGGAACACCGGGGAGCTGTTTTTT. The encoded protein is CAWTSGRNTGELFF.

The chain links TRBV11-2 to TRBJ2-3, with 8 positions matching TRBD1. The CDR3 runs to 18 residues. In germline, CDR1 is SGHAT, CDR2 FQNNGV. V was clipped by 4 bases and J by 1 base; unmatched bases: 13. CDR3 amino acids: CASSSRPSGGAGTDTQYF. The CDR3 DNA reads as TGTGCCAGCAGCTCTAGACCCTCAGGGGGCGCGGGCACAGATACGCAGTATTTT.

This clone showed up just a few times. For the CDR3, the DNA is TGTGCCAGCAGCCCGAGGACAGCGAACACCGGGGAGCTGTTTTTT. It yields the protein CASSPRTANTGELFF. The chain has TRBV5-4 and TRBJ2-2, with a tentative D call TRBD1 (6 bases). The CDR3 loop spans 15 amino acids. The V end was cut by 4 bases, the J end by 0 bases, with 10 bases between. Germline V gives CDR1 SGHNT, CDR2 YYREEE (reference sequence).

This clone was seen a single time. The J gene is TRBJ2-7, the V gene TRBV5-5; 7 bases line up with TRBD1. V dropped 4 bases and J dropped 0; count of bases not matched to a gene: 7. The germline gives CDR1 SGHKS, CDR2 YYEKEE (reference sequence). This CDR3 is built from 15 residues. This CDR3 is CASSHQGTASYEQYF. DNA of the CDR3: TGTGCCAGCAGCCATCAAGGGACAGCCTCCTACGAGCAGTACTTC.

The chain is built from TRBV19 and TRBJ1-2; D remains unclear. Germline CDR1 and CDR2: LNHDA and SQIVND (reference sequence). This CDR3 spans 13 amino acids. The V end lost 5 bases, the J end lost 8 bases, and 15 bases lay between the germline ends. The CDR3 here is CASSPDLFQGYTF. The CDR3 coding sequence is TGTGCCAGTAGTCCCGATCTGTTTCAGGGCTACACCTTC.

The chain uses TRBV5-1 and TRBJ2-3, with 7 bases matching TRBD2. The CDR3 has 13 amino acids. Germline V gene data show CDR1 as SGHRS and CDR2 as YFSETQ. The J segment lost 1 base and the V segment lost 4 bases, leaving 0 bases of the junction unmatched. Here the CDR3 DNA reads TGCGCCAGCAGCCGGGGGGGCACAGATACGCAGTATTTT. This sequence encodes CASSRGGTDTQYF.

V is TRBV28 and J is TRBJ2-4; 8 bases map to TRBD1. This CDR3 region has 14 residues. Germline V CDR1 and CDR2: MDHEN, SYDVKM. With 4 bases clipped from V and 8 bases from J, the junction kept 7 bases outside the gene matches. The CDR3 loop is CASSYTQGAYIQYF. The CDR3 DNA follows: TGTGCCAGCAGTTATACTCAGGGGGCGTACATTCAGTACTTC.

The gene calls are TRBV5-4 and TRBJ1-1; maybe TRBD1 (6 bases). V lost 4 bases and J lost 0, with 13 bases in between. This CDR3 is built from 15 residues. CDR1 and CDR2 from the germline V gene are SGHNT and YYREEE (reference sequence). The CDR3 sequence is CASSTPTGVNTEAFF. The CDR3 nucleotides read TGTGCCAGCAGCACCCCGACAGGAGTGAACACTGAAGCTTTCTTT.

The CDR3 bases are TGTGCCAGCAGCGCGGCGGGACTCCGAGGGGTCCCAGATACGCAGTATTTT. This encodes CASSAAGLRGVPDTQYF. The rearrangement links TRBV9 to TRBJ2-3, with D perhaps TRBD2 (6 bases). The ends were cut back, 3 bases at V and 4 bases at J, with 21 bases in the middle. In germline, CDR1 is SGDLS, CDR2 YYNGEE. This CDR3 region has 17 residues.

This clone was detected only once. V and J are TRBV28 and TRBJ1-5, with D unclear. V was trimmed by 4 bases and J by 11 bases, leaving 15 bases between them. Germline V gene sequence: CDR1 MDHEN, CDR2 SYDVKM. This CDR3 spans 13 amino acids. CDR3 in amino acids: CASSSYRGEAQHF. The CDR3 bases are TGTGCCAGCAGTTCGTATCGAGGTGAGGCCCAGCATTTT.

The rearrangement uses TRBV30 and TRBJ2-3; the D gene is possibly TRBD1 (6 bases). The CDR3 runs 14 residues. V dropped 4 bases and J dropped 0 bases, with 11 bases sitting between them. CDR1 is GTSNPN, CDR2 SVGIG, per germline (reference sequence). The CDR3 here is CAWKVRGSTDTQYF. CDR3 in DNA: TGTGCCTGGAAGGTCAGGGGAAGCACAGATACGCAGTATTTT.